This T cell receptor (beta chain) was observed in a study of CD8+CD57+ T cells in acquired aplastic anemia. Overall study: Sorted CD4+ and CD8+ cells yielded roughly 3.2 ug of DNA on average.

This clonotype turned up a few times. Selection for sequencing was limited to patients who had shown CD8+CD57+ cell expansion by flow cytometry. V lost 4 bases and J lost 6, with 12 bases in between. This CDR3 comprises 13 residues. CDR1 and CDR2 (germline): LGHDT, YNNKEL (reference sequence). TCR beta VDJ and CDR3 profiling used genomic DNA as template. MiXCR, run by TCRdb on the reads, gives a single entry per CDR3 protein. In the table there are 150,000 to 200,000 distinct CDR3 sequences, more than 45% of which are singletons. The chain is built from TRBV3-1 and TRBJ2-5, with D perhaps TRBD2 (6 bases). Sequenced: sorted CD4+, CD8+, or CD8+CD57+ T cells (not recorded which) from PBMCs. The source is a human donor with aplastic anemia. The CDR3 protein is CASSLSSEQTQYF. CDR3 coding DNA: TGTGCCAGCAGCCTTTCTAGCGAACAGACCCAGTACTTC.